The clone carrying this T cell receptor (beta chain) was seen only a few times. The sample belongs to a study of blood T cell repertoires in COVID-19. V was trimmed by 2 bases and J by 7 bases, leaving 6 bases between them. Germline V gives CDR1 SGHTA, CDR2 FQGNSA. The CDR3 length is 12 residues. The protocol was immunoSEQ multiplex PCR, while the TCRdb copy is restricted to in-frame clones and leaves out a portion. The repertoire holds fewer than 150,000 clones, with 87% as singletons. The rearrangement joins TRBV7-2 to TRBJ2-1; D gene unclear. This sequence was found in a woman in her 40s with acute or convalescent COVID-19. Sequencing was done on a sample of peripheral blood. CDR3: CASSLIVNEQFF. The CDR3 DNA sequence: TGTGCCAGCAGCTTAATAGTGAATGAGCAGTTCTTC.